This TCR beta chain was retrieved from a study of radiotherapy plus CTLA-4 blockade in lung cancer. Trimming removed 7 bases at V and 3 bases at J, with 22 bases between. The V gene's germline CDR1 is SEHNR and CDR2 FQNEAQ (reference sequence). This CDR3 has 16 amino acids. Repertoires were generated with immunoSEQ multiplex PCR, while TCRdb's copy carries only in-frame clones and drops some. The sample carries some 46,000 clones, approximately 71% recorded once. The sample was peripheral blood, taken from a patient treated with radiotherapy plus ipilimumab. This rearrangement joins TRBV7-9 to TRBJ2-7, with a tentative D call TRBD1 (5 bases). The receptor comes from a human donor with non-small cell lung cancer whose response to radiotherapy plus ipilimumab could not be evaluated. CDR3 protein: CASIPPLKKGIYEQYF. The CDR3 DNA follows: TGTGCCAGCATCCCCCCCCTAAAGAAGGGGATCTACGAGCAGTACTTC.